One and the same sample provided the 21 T cell receptor beta chains below, sequenced in a study of memory CD4+ T cells and cytomegalovirus serostatus. Clones were sequenced by immunoSEQ multiplex PCR, and TCRdb holds only the in-frame ones, with some missing. This sample has 60,000 to 75,000 clones, with around three quarters found just once. Single viable CD3+CD4+CD8-CD45RO+ cells were sorted as the memory CD4+ T cells. The sequenced material came from memory CD4+ T cells from blood. The receptors were sampled from an adult in good health and CMV-seronegative. Some clones in this sample may be carry-over from other donors' samples.

Notes on this clone: The sample carries other DNA sequences with the same CDR3. The J gene is TRBJ2-7, the V gene TRBV2; possible D gene TRBD1, 6 bases. In germline, CDR1 is SNHLY, CDR2 FYNNEI. Between the trimmed V and J ends, which lost 6 bases and 3 bases, there was a span of 6 bases. The CDR3 is 11 amino acids. This CDR3 is CASRQGYEQYF. The CDR3 DNA sequence: TGTGCCAGCAGACAGGGCTACGAGCAGTACTTC.

V is TRBV10-2 and J is TRBJ1-6; TRBD1 is a possible D gene (5 bases). CDR1 WSHSY and CDR2 SAAADI come from the germline V gene. This CDR3 has 17 amino acids. V was clipped by 6 bases and J by 2 bases, with 17 bases between them. The CDR3 here is CASRKQVVAAYNSPLHF. The DNA of the CDR3 is TGCGCCAGCAGAAAACAGGTAGTCGCGGCCTATAATTCACCCCTCCACTTT.

V and J are TRBV2 and TRBJ1-1; D call uncertain. V was shortened by 5 bases and J by 0 bases, with 7 bases between the two germline ends. The CDR3 sequence is 13 residues long. Germline CDR1 and CDR2: SNHLY and FYNNEI. The chain's CDR3 is CASSFDLNTEAFF. The CDR3, as DNA: TGTGCCAGCAGTTTCGATCTGAACACTGAAGCTTTCTTT.

Comment on this clone: Because the CDR3's place on the DNA is in doubt, the DNA is left out and the CDR3 is given as listed by TCRdb. The chain joins TRBV5-1 to TRBJ2-6; the D call of TRBD1 is as the table states it, not checked on the DNA. The V gene's germline CDR1 is SGHRS and CDR2 YFSETQ. The CDR3 length equals 17 residues, ends included. This chain's CDR3 is CASSFTGFASGANVLAF.

In this sample, this clone turned up once. This sequence joins TRBV19 and TRBJ2-1, with D unresolved. The CDR3 runs to 14 residues. V lost 10 bases and J lost 1, with 14 bases in between. Germline CDR1 reads LNHDA; CDR2 reads SQIVND (reference sequence). CDR3 in DNA: TGTGCCAAGTTAGCCATTAAATCCTACAATGAGCAGTTCTTC. Its protein product is CAKLAIKSYNEQFF. The whole variable domain, filled in from reference TRBV19 and TRBJ2-1, reads DGGITQSPKYLFRKEGQNVTLSCEQNLNHDAMYWYRQDPGQGLRLIYYSQIVNDFQKGDIAEGYSVSREKKESFPLTVTSAQKNPTAFYLCAKLAIKSYNEQFFGPGTRLTVL.

This clone was detected a few times. The chain is built from TRBV29-1 and TRBJ1-4, with D perhaps matching TRBD1 (5 bases). V lost 8 bases and J lost 0, with 13 bases in between. Germline lookup yields CDR1 SQVTM and CDR2 ANQGSEA. The CDR3 covers 14 residues. Written as DNA, the CDR3 is TGCAGCACGCGGGACGGAGCAACTAATGAAAAACTGTTTTTT. Encoded protein: CSTRDGATNEKLFF.

The chain employs TRBV5-1 and TRBJ2-1; 10 nucleotides align to TRBD1. The V gene's germline CDR1 is SGHRS and CDR2 YFSETQ. The CDR3 is 16 amino acids. V gave up 4 bases and J gave up 8 bases; unmatched junction bases: 12. The CDR3 is CASSPKGTGVGDEQFF. CDR3 nucleotide sequence: TGCGCCAGCAGCCCCAAAGGGACAGGGGTGGGAGATGAGCAGTTCTTC.

The chain recombines TRBV15 with TRBJ2-7; D is tentatively TRBD1 or TRBD2 (5 bases each). CDR1 is LNHNV, CDR2 YYDKDF, per germline (reference sequence). The V end was cut by 0 bases, the J end by 3 bases, with 12 bases between. This CDR3 has 15 residues. The DNA of the CDR3 is TGTGCCACCAGCAGAGATTTCGGGGCTAACTACGAGCAGTACTTC. Protein: CATSRDFGANYEQYF.

V usage is TRBV5-5 and J usage is TRBJ2-4; weak D call: TRBD2 (5 bases). Trimming stripped 0 bases from V and 3 bases from J, with 13 bases between. This CDR3 comprises 16 residues. Germline V gene data show CDR1 as SGHKS and CDR2 as YYEKEE (reference sequence). CDR3 loop: CASSLEAGSYKNIQYF. CDR3 DNA sequence: TGTGCCAGCAGCTTGGAGGCGGGCTCCTACAAAAACATTCAGTACTTC.

V usage is TRBV6-1 and J usage is TRBJ1-1; 10 bases agree with TRBD1. Germline V lookup: CDR1 MNHNS, CDR2 SASEGT. This CDR3 is built from 13 residues. Trimming removed 2 bases from V and 11 bases from J; junction bases left unmatched: 5. The CDR3 nucleotides read TGTGCCAGCAGTGAATGGACAGGGGGGGAGGCTTTCTTT. Translation gives CASSEWTGGEAFF.

A few counts support this clone. The chain links TRBV7-9 to TRBJ1-5, with TRBD1 identical over 11 bases. Trimming took 3 bases from V and 6 from J; bases not matched to a gene: 1. The CDR3 has 14 residues. Per germline, CDR1 SEHNR and CDR2 FQNEAQ (reference sequence). CDR3 DNA: TGTGCCAGCAGCTTCGGGACAGGGGGTCAGCCCCAGCATTTT. It yields the protein CASSFGTGGQPQHF.

The J gene is TRBJ2-7, the V gene TRBV4-1; D tentatively reads TRBD1 or TRBD2 (5 bases each). There are 14 residues in the CDR3. The V gene's germline CDR1 is MGHRA and CDR2 YSYEKL. V was shortened by 3 bases and J by 2 bases, with 11 bases between the two germline ends. CDR3 DNA: TGCGCCAGCAGCCACGGGACCGGACCCTACGAGCAGTACTTC. It translates to CASSHGTGPYEQYF.

The chain is built from TRBV7-2 and TRBJ2-3, with D uncertain. The V end lost 9 bases, the J end lost 1 base, and 11 bases lay between the germline ends. Per the germline V gene, CDR1 is SGHTA and CDR2 is FQGNSA. The CDR3 spans 13 residues. The CDR3 region is CASSTTGTDTQYF. CDR3 nucleotide sequence: TGTGCCAGTTCTACCACGGGCACAGATACGCAGTATTTT. Looking up the rest from reference TRBV7-2 and TRBJ2-3 gives the full variable domain: GAGVSQSPSNKVTEKGKDVELRCDPISGHTALYWYRQSLGQGLEFLIYFQGNSAPDKSGLPSDRFSAERTGGSVSTLTIQRTQQEDSAVYLCASSTTGTDTQYFGPGTRLTVL.

CDR3 in amino acids: CASSGLSNTEAFF. The CDR3 DNA is TGTGCCAGCAGTGGATTATCGAACACTGAAGCTTTCTTT. V and J are TRBV6-1 and TRBJ1-1, with no clear D. The germline V gene has CDR1 MNHNS and CDR2 SASEGT. V lost 4 bases and J lost 1, with 7 bases in between. The CDR3 extends over 13 amino acids.

The chain recombines TRBV7-9 with TRBJ2-5; D is unresolved. V gave up 0 bases and J gave up 4 bases, with 3 bases separating them. The CDR3 contains 12 residues. Germline V gene sequence: CDR1 SEHNR, CDR2 FQNEAQ (reference sequence). The CDR3 spells CASSLAVETQYF. CDR3 in DNA: TGTGCCAGCAGCTTAGCCGTAGAGACCCAGTACTTC.

This clone was seen only once. At one boundary the junction diverges from the germline segment, which might be a read error. This chain connects TRBV2 to TRBJ1-1; D perhaps matches TRBD1 (5 bases). The CDR3 length is 15 residues. Germline V gene data show CDR1 as SNHLY and CDR2 as FYNNEI. CDR3 loop: CASHPSKGVNTEALF. CDR3 DNA sequence: TGTGCCAGCCACCCGTCGAAAGGGGTTAACACTGAAGCTCTCTTT.

This clone showed up just a few times. The chain combines TRBV28 with TRBJ1-5; D gene ambiguous. There are 16 residues in the CDR3. The ends were cut back, 5 bases at V and 1 base at J, with 15 bases in the middle. CDR1 and CDR2 from the germline V gene are MDHEN and SYDVKM. The CDR3 loop reads CASSLLPGRSNQPQHF. The CDR3 DNA follows: TGTGCCAGCAGTCTCCTACCCGGCAGGAGCAATCAGCCCCAGCATTTT. The full variable domain, rest sourced from reference TRBV28 and TRBJ1-5, is DVKVTQSSRYLVKRTGEKVFLECVQDMDHENMFWYRQDPGLGLRLIYFSYDVKMKEKGDIPEGYSVSREKKERFSLILESASTNQTSMYLCASSLLPGRSNQPQHFGDGTRLSIL.

The chain has TRBV28 and TRBJ2-7; D unclear. CDR3 size: 13 residues. Germline CDR1 and CDR2: MDHEN and SYDVKM. V lost 3 bases to trimming and J lost 3 bases, with 9 bases between them. CDR3 sequence: CASSFSSRYEQYF. CDR3 DNA sequence: TGTGCCAGCAGTTTTTCCAGCCGCTACGAGCAGTACTTC. The entire variable domain, with the rest obtained from reference TRBV28 and TRBJ2-7, is as follows: DVKVTQSSRYLVKRTGEKVFLECVQDMDHENMFWYRQDPGLGLRLIYFSYDVKMKEKGDIPEGYSVSREKKERFSLILESASTNQTSMYLCASSFSSRYEQYFGPGTRLTVT.

In regard to this clone: One junction end disagrees with the germline gene, perhaps due to a read error. This rearrangement joins TRBV2 to TRBJ2-7; 8 positions match TRBD1. CDR1 is SNHLY and CDR2 is FYNNEI in the germline V gene. The CDR3 contains 14 residues. This CDR3 is CAGRQGLSSYEQYF. The CDR3 nucleotides are TGTGCCGGCAGACAGGGGCTAAGCTCCTACGAGCAGTACTTC.

The chain combines TRBV5-4 with TRBJ2-1, with 12 bases lining up with TRBD2. The germline CDR1 and CDR2 sequences are SGHNT and YYREEE (reference sequence). The CDR3 length is 15 residues. V was clipped by 4 bases and J by 4 bases; unmatched bases: 3. The CDR3 region is CASSRTSGTYNEQFF. CDR3 in DNA: TGTGCCAGCAGCCGGACTAGCGGGACGTACAATGAGCAGTTCTTC.

The rearrangement uses TRBV28 and TRBJ2-3, with 14 bases identical to TRBD2. Germline V gene lookup returns CDR1 MDHEN and CDR2 SYDVKM. V shed 4 bases and J 6 bases; nucleotides not matched to a gene: 15. This CDR3 region has 19 residues. The CDR3 region is CASSSLLPGTSGGWDTQYF. The CDR3 region has the DNA TGTGCCAGCAGTTCCCTATTACCTGGGACTAGCGGGGGTTGGGATACGCAGTATTTT.